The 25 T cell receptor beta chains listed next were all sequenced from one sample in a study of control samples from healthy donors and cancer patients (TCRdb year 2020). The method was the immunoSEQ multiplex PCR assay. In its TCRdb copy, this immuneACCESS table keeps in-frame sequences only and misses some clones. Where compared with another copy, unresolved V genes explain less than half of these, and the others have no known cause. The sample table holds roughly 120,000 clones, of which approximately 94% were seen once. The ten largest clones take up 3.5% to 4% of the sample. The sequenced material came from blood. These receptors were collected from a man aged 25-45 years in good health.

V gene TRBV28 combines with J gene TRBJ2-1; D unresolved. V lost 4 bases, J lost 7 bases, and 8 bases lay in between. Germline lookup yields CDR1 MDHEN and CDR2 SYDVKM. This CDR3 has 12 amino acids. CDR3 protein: CASSYGWNEQFF. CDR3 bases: TGTGCCAGCAGTTACGGGTGGAATGAGCAGTTCTTC.

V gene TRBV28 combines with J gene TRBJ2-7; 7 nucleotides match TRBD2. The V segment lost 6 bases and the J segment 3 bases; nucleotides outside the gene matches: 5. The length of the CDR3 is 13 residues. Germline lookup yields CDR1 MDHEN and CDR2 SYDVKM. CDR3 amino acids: CASSLSGGYEQYF. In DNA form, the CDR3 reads TGTGCCAGCAGCCTCTCGGGGGGCTACGAGCAGTACTTC.

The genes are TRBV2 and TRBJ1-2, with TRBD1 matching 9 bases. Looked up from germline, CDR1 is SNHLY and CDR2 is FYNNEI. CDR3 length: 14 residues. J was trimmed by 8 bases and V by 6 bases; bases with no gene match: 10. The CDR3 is CASSEGQGDFGYTF. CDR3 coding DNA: TGTGCCAGCAGCGAGGGACAGGGAGATTTCGGCTACACCTTC.

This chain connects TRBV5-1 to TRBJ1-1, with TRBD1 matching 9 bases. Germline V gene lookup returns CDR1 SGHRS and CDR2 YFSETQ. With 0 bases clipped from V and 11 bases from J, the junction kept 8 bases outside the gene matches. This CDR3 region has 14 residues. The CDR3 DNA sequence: TGCGCCAGCAGCTTGGGACAGGGGGTCCAGGCCGCTTTCTTT. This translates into CASSLGQGVQAAFF.

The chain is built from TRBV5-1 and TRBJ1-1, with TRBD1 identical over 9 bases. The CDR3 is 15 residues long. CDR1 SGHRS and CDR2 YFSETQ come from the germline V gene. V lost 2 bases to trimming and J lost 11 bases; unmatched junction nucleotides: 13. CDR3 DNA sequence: TGCGCCAGCAGCTTAGGTACGGGACAGGGAATGTTTGCTTTCTTT. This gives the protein CASSLGTGQGMFAFF.

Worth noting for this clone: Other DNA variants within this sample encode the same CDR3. The CDR3 spells CASSLAGGSNQPQHF. The CDR3, as DNA: TGTGCCAGCAGCTTAGCAGGAGGGAGCAATCAGCCCCAGCATTTT. This chain uses TRBV7-9 with TRBJ1-5; no reliable D call. There are 15 residues in the CDR3. Looked up from germline, CDR1 is SEHNR and CDR2 is FQNEAQ (reference sequence). V dropped 0 bases and J dropped 1 base, with 7 bases sitting between them.

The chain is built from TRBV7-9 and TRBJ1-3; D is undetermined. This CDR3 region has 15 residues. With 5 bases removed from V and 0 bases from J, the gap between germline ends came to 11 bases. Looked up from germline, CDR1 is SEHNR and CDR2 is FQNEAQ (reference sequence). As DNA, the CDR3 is TGTGCCAGCAGCCCGAGGGTCTTCTCTGGAAACACCATATATTTT. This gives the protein CASSPRVFSGNTIYF. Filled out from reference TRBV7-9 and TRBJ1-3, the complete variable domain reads DTGVSQNPRHKITKRGQNVTFRCDPISEHNRLYWYRQTLGQGPEFLTYFQNEAQLEKSRLLSDRFSAERPKGSFSTLEIQRTEQGDSAMYLCASSPRVFSGNTIYFGEGSWLTVV.

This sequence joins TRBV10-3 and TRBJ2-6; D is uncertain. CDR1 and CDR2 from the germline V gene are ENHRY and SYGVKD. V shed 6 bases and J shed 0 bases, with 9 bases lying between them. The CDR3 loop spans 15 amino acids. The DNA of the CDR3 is TGTGCCATCAGGGCAGCGTTCTCTGGGGCCAACGTCCTGACTTTC. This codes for CAIRAAFSGANVLTF.

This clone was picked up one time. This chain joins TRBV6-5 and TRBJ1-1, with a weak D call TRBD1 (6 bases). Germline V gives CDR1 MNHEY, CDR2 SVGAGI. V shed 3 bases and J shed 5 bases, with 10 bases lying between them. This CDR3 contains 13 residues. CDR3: CASSYTGFTEAFF. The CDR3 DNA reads TGTGCCAGCAGTTATACAGGGTTTACTGAAGCTTTCTTT.

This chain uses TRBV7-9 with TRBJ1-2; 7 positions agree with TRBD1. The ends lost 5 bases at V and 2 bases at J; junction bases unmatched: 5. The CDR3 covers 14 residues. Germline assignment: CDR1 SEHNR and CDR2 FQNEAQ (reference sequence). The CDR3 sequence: CASSSQQGNYGYTF. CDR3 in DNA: TGTGCCAGCAGCAGCCAACAGGGGAACTATGGCTACACCTTC. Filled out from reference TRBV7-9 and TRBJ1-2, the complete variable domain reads DTGVSQNPRHKITKRGQNVTFRCDPISEHNRLYWYRQTLGQGPEFLTYFQNEAQLEKSRLLSDRFSAERPKGSFSTLEIQRTEQGDSAMYLCASSSQQGNYGYTFGSGTRLTVV.

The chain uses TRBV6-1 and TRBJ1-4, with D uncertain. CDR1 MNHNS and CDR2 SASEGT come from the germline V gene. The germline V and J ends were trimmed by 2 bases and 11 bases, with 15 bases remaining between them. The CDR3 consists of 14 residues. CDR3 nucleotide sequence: TGTGCCAGCAGTGAAAACCTAGAGAAGGGTAAACTGTTTTTT. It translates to CASSENLEKGKLFF.

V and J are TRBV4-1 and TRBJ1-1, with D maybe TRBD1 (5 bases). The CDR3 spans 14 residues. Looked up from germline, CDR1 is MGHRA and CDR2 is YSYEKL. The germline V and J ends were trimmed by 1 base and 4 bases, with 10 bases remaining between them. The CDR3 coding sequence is TGCGCCAGCAGCCAAGGGAGGGGTTCCACTGAAGCTTTCTTT. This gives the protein CASSQGRGSTEAFF.

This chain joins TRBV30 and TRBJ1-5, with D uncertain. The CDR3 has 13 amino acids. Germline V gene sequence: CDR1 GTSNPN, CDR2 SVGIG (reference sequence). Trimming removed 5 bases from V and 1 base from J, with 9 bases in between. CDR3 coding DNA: TGTGCCTGGGGGAGGGAAAGCAATCAGCCCCAGCATTTT. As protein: CAWGRESNQPQHF. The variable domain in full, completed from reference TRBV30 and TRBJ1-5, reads SQTIHQWPATLVQPVGSPLSLECTVEGTSNPNLYWYRQAAGRGLQLLFYSVGIGQISSEVPQNLSASRPQDRQFILSSKKLLLSDSGFYLCAWGRESNQPQHFGDGTRLSIL.

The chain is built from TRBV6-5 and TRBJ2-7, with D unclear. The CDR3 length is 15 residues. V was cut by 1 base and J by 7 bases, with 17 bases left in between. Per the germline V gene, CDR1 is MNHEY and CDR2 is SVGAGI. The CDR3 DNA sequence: TGTGCCAGCAGTTACTTAGGAGACCCCTCTTGGGAGCAGTACTTC. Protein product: CASSYLGDPSWEQYF.

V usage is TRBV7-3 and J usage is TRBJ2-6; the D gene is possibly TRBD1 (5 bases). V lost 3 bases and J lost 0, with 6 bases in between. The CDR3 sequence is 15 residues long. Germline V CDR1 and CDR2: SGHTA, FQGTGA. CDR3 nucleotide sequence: TGTGCCAGCAGCTTGACAGCCTCTGGGGCCAACGTCCTGACTTTC. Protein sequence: CASSLTASGANVLTF.

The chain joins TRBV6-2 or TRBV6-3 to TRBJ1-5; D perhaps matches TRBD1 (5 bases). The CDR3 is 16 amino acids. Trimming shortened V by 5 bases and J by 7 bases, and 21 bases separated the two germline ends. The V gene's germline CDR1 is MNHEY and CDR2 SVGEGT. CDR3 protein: CASSTGHQATSQPQHF. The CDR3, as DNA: TGTGCCAGCAGTACCGGACACCAAGCCACTTCCCAGCCCCAGCATTTT.

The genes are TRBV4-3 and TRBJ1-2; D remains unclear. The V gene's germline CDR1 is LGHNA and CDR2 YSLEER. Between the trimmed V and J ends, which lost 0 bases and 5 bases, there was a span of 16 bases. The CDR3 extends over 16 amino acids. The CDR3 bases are TGCGCCAGCAGCCAAGACCAGACCTGGATCGGGTATGGCTACACCTTC. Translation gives CASSQDQTWIGYGYTF.

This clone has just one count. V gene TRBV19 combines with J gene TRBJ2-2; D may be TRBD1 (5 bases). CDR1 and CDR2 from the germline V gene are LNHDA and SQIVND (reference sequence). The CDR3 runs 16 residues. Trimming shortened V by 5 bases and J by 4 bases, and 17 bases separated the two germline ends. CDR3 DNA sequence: TGTGCCAGTAGTGTCCCTACAGGTCTGGGCACCGGGGAGCTGTTTTTT. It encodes CASSVPTGLGTGELFF.

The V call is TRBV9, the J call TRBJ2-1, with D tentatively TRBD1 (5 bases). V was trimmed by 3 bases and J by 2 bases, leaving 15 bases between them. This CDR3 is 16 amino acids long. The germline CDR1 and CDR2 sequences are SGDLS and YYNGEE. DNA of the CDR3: TGTGCCAGCAGCGCCCGACAAGGGGAAACCTACAATGAGCAGTTCTTC. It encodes CASSARQGETYNEQFF.

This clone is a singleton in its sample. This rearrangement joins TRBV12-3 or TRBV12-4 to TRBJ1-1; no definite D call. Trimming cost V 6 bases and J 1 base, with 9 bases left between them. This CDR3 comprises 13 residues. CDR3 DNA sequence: TGTGCCAGCAGCGTTGATTCGAACACTGAAGCTTTCTTT. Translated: CASSVDSNTEAFF.

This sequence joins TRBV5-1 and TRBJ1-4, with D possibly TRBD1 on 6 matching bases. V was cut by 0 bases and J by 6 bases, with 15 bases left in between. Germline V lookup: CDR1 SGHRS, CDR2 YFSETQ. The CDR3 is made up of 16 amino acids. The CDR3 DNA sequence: TGCGCCAGCAGCTTGGGGTATCGGGGGGCGGATGAAAAACTGTTTTTT. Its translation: CASSLGYRGADEKLFF.

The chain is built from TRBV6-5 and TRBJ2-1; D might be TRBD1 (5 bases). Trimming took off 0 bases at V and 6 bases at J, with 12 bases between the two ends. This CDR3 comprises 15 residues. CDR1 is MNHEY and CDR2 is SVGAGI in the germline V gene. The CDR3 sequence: CASSYSMSRGNEQFF. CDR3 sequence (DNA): TGTGCCAGCAGTTACTCGATGTCTAGGGGCAATGAGCAGTTCTTC.

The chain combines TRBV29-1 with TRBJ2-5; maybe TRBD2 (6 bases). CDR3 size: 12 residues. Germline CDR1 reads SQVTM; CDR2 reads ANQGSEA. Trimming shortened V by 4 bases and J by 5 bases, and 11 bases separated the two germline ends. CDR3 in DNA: TGCAGCGTTGCCCGTGGGGGGGAGACCCAGTACTTC. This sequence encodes CSVARGGETQYF.

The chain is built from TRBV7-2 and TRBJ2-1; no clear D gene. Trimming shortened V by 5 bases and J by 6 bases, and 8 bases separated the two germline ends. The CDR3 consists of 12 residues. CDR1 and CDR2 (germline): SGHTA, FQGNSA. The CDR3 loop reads CASSTHGNEQFF. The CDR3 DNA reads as TGTGCCAGCAGCACCCACGGCAATGAGCAGTTCTTC.

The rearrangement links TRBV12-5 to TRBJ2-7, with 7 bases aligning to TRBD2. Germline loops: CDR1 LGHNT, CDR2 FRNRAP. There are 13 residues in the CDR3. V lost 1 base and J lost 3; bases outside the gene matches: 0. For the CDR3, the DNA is TGTGCTAGTGGTTTGGGCGGGGGCTACGAGCAGTACTTC. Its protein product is CASGLGGGYEQYF. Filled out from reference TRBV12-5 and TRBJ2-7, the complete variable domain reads DARVTQTPRHKVTEMGQEVTMRCQPILGHNTVFWYRQTMMQGLELLAYFRNRAPLDDSGMPKDRFSAEMPDATLATLKIQPSEPRDSAVYFCASGLGGGYEQYFGPGTRLTVT.